This TCR beta chain is drawn from a study of cytomegalovirus exposure and HLA in healthy donors. The primer mix had 60 Vbeta and 13 Jbeta primers. Repertoires were generated with immunoSEQ multiplex PCR, while TCRdb's copy carries only in-frame clones and drops some. Among about 130,000 clones listed, under 80% were seen once. General observations from the study: In an earlier analysis, productive rearrangement rates for most beta V segments clustered near 87% or 30%.

A note on this clone: Its antigen is not known.

V lost 4 bases to trimming and J lost 7 bases; unmatched junction nucleotides: 14. The CDR3 is 16 amino acids. Germline loops: CDR1 SNHLY, CDR2 FYNNEI. This receptor was identified in a man aged 40-50 years in good health and CMV-seropositive. Sequences were obtained from PBMCs. The chain joins TRBV2 to TRBJ2-7; 9 nucleotides align to TRBD1. The CDR3 protein is CASSARGNRGQLEQYF. The CDR3 DNA reads TGTGCCAGCAGTGCCCGGGGGAACAGGGGGCAGCTTGAGCAGTACTTC. Combining the CDR3 with reference TRBV2 and TRBJ2-7 gives the whole variable domain EPEVTQTPSHQVTQMGQEVILRCVPISNHLYFYWYRQILGQKVEFLVSFYNNEISEKSEIFDDQFSVERPDGSNFTLKIRSTKLEDSAMYFCASSARGNRGQLEQYFGPGTRLTVT.